This T cell receptor beta chain was sequenced for a study of T-cell memory formation after mild COVID-19. Per the germline V gene, CDR1 is SGHTA and CDR2 is FQGNSA. The germline V and J ends were trimmed by 3 bases and 12 bases, with 12 bases remaining between them. CDR3 length: 12 amino acids. TCRdb ran MiXCR on the 5' RACE reads and lists one entry per CDR3 protein. The sample lists almost 250,000 distinct CDR3 sequences, just over 15% occurring once. Sequencing was performed on PBMCs or a T cell subset sorted from them (not recorded which). The chain uses TRBV7-2 and TRBJ2-1; TRBD1 or TRBD2 may be the D gene (5 bases each). The source of this sequence is an adult woman who had mild COVID-19 (a few samples of this study predate the infection). Cell type and time point are not known. CDR3 protein: CASSLDIRGQFF. CDR3 in DNA: TGTGCCAGCAGCTTGGACATCCGGGGGCAGTTCTTC.